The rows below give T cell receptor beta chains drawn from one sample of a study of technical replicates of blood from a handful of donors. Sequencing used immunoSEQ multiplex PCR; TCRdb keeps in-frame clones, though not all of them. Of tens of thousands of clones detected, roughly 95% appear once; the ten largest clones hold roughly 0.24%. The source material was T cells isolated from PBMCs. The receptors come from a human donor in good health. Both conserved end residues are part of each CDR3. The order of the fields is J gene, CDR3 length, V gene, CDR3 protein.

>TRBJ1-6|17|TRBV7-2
CASSLRREASYNSPLHF
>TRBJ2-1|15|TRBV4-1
CASSQGRSSNNEQFF
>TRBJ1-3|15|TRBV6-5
CASSYSGAGGNTIYF
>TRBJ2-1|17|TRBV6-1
CASSEAVAGGPGDEQFF
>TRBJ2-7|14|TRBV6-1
CASREGGFSYEQYF
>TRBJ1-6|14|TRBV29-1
CSVEVRGRGSPLHF
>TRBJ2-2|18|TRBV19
CASSISQGTGLAGLELFF
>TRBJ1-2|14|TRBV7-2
CASSLGGGGYGYTF
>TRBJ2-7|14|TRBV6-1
CASSEQGVNSEQYF
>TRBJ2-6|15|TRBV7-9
CASSNGHSGANVLTF
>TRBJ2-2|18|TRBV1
CTSSQDMIGGPDNGELFF
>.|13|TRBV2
CASRVVSSYEQYF
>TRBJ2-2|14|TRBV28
CASSLGLNTGELFF
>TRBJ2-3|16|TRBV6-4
CASSDSIAGMSDTQYF
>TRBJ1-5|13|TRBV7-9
CASSEDTPQPQHF
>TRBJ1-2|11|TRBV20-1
CSATQGNGYTF
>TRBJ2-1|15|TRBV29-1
CSVIFAGVSYNEQFF
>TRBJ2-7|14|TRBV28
CASSWRQGVYEQYF
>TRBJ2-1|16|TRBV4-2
CASSQRASGPNNEQFF
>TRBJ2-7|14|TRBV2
CASSPNRGSYEQYF
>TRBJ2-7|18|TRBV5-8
CASSPLLAGGLWGYEQYF
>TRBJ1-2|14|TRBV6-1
CASSEEVRGSGYTF
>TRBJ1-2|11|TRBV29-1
CSVGSDYGYTF
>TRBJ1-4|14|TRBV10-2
CASSESRGSEKLFF
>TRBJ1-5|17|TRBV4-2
CASSQVSSHTFNQPQHF
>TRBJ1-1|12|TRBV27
CASTLGNTEAFF
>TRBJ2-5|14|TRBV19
CASRHLGQGETQYF
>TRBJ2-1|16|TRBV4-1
CASSPNVAGGYNEQFF
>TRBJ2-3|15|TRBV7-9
CASRGTSRRTDTQYF
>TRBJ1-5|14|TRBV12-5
CASGFGGAHQPQHF
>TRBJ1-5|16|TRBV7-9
CASSLTARGSNQPQHF
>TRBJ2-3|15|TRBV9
CASGLSGGVPDTQYF
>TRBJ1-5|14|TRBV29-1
CSVGQGISNQPQHF
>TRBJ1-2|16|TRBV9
CASSAAPGTGDDGYTF
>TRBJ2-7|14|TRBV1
CTSSQGVVSCEQYF
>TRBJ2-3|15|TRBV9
CASSVSGGASDTQYF
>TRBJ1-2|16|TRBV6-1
CASSEGLRDGNYGYTF
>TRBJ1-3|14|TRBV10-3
CAISQGGIGNTIYF
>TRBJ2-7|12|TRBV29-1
CSVASAGGEQYF
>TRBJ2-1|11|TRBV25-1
CASSAGNSPFF
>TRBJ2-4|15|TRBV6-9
CASSSPRGFTSIQYF
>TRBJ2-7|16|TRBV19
CASSIVASPSSYEQYF
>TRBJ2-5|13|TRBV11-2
CASSLGQKETQYF